This T cell receptor (beta chain) was profiled in a study of CD4 T cells in relation to SARS-CoV-2 and coronaviruses (dated by TCRdb to the early 2020s). A note on the overall study: The full convalescent cohort of some 11 patients had a median age of around 38 years, ranging from 21 to 72 years. The roughly twelve convalescent patients included 8 males and 4 females; two subjects were Hispanic. HLA restriction was mapped for shared crossreactive spike epitopes using patient-derived lymphoblastoid cell lines. At the level of individual TCR clonotypes, the study measured memory CD4+ T cell crossreactivity between SARS-CoV-2 spike protein and common cold coronavirus spike proteins. The Adaptive Biotechnologies TCR-sequencing kit was used to sequence samples from three pre-COVID donors and the naive versus memory experiments, while other data came from Illumina-based sequencing. Expansion assays from other donors in the study were sequenced with a different, Illumina-based TCR-beta assay.

What the study reported, not specific to this receptor: No donor contributed both pre-pandemic and post-infection samples, which limited tracing the source of pre-existing responses. Sequencing naive versus memory cells indicated that the assay picks up memory recall responses, not primary responses primed during culture. Small numbers of patients and of tested TCRs limited the study. Compared with monoreactive clones, crossreactive clones had significantly weaker SARS-CoV-2-driven expansion, a result consistent with antigenic imprinting. Crossreactivity analysis was centred on spike protein, so crossreactivity against other viral proteins was not assessed. In about 60% of donors, memory CD4+ clonotypes turned up that crossrecognized SARS-CoV-2 and at least one common cold coronavirus spike.

Concerning this clone itself: Its antigen is still unknown. It has no much larger one-base neighbor in the sample; base qualities were not kept.

Naive and memory CD4+ T cells were separated from cryopreserved PBMCs through CD4 enrichment, which was followed by EasySep naive CD4+ T cell enrichment. PBMCs were isolated from leukapheresis product or whole blood by Ficoll-Paque PLUS gradient centrifugation. PBMCs were either cryopreserved at -140 degrees C or used fresh in the expansion assay. The QIAamp Micro DNA Kit was used to extract genomic DNA from the CD4+ T cells. DNA from uncultured naive and memory CD4+ T cells underwent immunoSEQ TCR-beta sequencing at deep resolution. Per the authors' processing: Preprocessing removed nonproductive sequences and CDR3s not starting with C, not ending with F or W, or shorter than 7 amino acids. Cultured and uncultured naive and memory CD4+ repertoires were searched for previously identified spike- and CEF-reactive CDR3s. Pairwise Levenshtein distance, computed with the stringdist R package after three terminal residues were trimmed from each end, was used as the measure of CDR3 homology. The immuneACCESS repertoire file appears here via TCRdb, limited to in-frame rearrangements. These files lack a portion of the clones; in checked studies, under half of the deficit traces to unresolved V genes, and the cause of the others is not known. V, J and clone size are those of that table, while D and trimming were read from the DNA. In this sample the table shows about 56,000 clones, approximately 90% of which occur a single time. The ten most abundant clones make up approximately 0.4% of the sample.

The receptor's source is an adult with COVID-19. Input material: naive CD4+ T cells from PBMCs. Sample cell subset or site, as interpreted from the label and publication: naive CD4+ T cells isolated by negative enrichment.

The DNA sequence follows: TGTGCCAGCAGCTTACAGGGACAGCCCCAATCGCGCAGCTACACCTTC. Its translation is CASSLQGQPQSRSYTF. This receptor chain uses TRBV5-4 and TRBJ1-2; TRBD1 agrees with 7 junctional bases. CDR1 and CDR2, looked up from the germline V gene (reference sequence), are SGHNT and YYREEE. Reading from cysteine to phenylalanine, the CDR3 counts 16 amino acids. Of the read, only the CDR3 DNA is kept; its 48 bases are in frame from base 1. Trimming takes 2 bases off V and 9 bases off J; junction bases not matched to a gene: 16.